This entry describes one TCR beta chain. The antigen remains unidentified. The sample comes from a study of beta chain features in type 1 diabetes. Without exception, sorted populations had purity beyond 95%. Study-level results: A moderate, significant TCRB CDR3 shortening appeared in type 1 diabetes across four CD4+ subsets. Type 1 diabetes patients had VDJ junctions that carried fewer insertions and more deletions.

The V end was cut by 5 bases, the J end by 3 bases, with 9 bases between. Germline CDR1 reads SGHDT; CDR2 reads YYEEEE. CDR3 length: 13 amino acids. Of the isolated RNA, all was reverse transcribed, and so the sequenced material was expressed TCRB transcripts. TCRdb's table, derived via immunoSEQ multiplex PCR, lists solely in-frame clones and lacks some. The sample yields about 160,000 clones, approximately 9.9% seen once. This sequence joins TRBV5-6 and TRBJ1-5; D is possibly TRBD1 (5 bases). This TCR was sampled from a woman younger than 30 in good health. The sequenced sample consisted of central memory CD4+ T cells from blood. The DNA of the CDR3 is TGTGCCAGCAGACAGGTCATCAATCAGCCCCAGCATTTT. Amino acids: CASRQVINQPQHF.